What follows are 28 T cell receptor beta chains derived from one specimen sequenced in a study of cytomegalovirus exposure and HLA in healthy donors. 60 Vbeta and 13 Jbeta primers were used in PCR. The table came from immunoSEQ multiplex PCR; TCRdb's copy has only in-frame clones and leaves some out. The repertoire consists of some 150,000 clones, with around a tenth occurring once and the leading ten covering about 1.7%. The source material was PBMCs. The receptors were gathered from a male donor in good health and CMV-seronegative.

This clone occurred a few times. The chain links TRBV5-6 to TRBJ2-3, with 11 bases matching TRBD1. The CDR3 is made up of 17 amino acids. Germline-derived CDR1 and CDR2 are SGHDT and YYEEEE. V was pared by 3 bases and J by 9 bases, with 15 bases of the junction left unmatched. CDR3: CASSSGTGGLFVLTQYF. The CDR3 coding sequence is TGTGCCAGCAGCTCAGGGACAGGGGGGCTTTTTGTCCTGACGCAGTATTTT.

The chain recombines TRBV6-1 with TRBJ1-2; possible D gene TRBD1, 6 bases. Germline assignment: CDR1 MNHNS and CDR2 SASEGT. V was clipped by 3 bases and J by 4 bases, with 15 bases between them. The CDR3 has 15 residues. The CDR3 DNA sequence: TGTGCCAGCAGTGACCAGAACAGGGAGTCCTATGGCTACACCTTC. Translated: CASSDQNRESYGYTF.

The chain employs TRBV5-1 and TRBJ1-6, with D maybe TRBD1 (5 bases). Deletions cut 4 bases from V and 7 bases from J, with 15 bases between. This CDR3 has 15 residues. Germline values: CDR1 SGHRS, CDR2 YFSETQ. The CDR3 nucleotides are TGCGCCAGCAGCGAACGGGGGTCTGTAAATTCACCCCTCCACTTT. Translating gives CASSERGSVNSPLHF.

The chain carries TRBV5-1 and TRBJ2-7; TRBD1 might be the D (6 bases). The V gene lost 2 bases and the J gene lost 2 bases, with 8 bases spanning the gap. The CDR3 runs to 13 residues. CDR1 and CDR2 from the germline V gene are SGHRS and YFSETQ. The CDR3 coding sequence is TGCGCCAGCAGCTTCTCAGGGGCCTACGAGCAGTACTTC. The encoded protein is CASSFSGAYEQYF.

The rearrangement links TRBV5-4 to TRBJ1-1; TRBD1 matches 10 bases. The CDR3 spans 14 residues. Germline CDR1 is SGHNT and CDR2 is YYREEE (reference sequence). Trimming cost V 3 bases and J 3 bases; bases outside gene matches: 2. DNA for the CDR3: TGTGCCAGCAGCTCCGGACAGGGGGACACTGAAGCTTTCTTT. Translation gives CASSSGQGDTEAFF.

This clone was counted only a few times. V usage is TRBV7-2 and J usage is TRBJ2-1; 10 bases line up with TRBD2. The CDR3 length is 15 residues. Germline lookup yields CDR1 SGHTA and CDR2 FQGNSA. Trimming took 6 bases from V and 6 from J; bases not matched to a gene: 8. CDR3 sequence: CASSSEVAGGNEQFF. The CDR3 DNA follows: TGTGCCAGCAGTTCCGAGGTAGCGGGAGGCAATGAGCAGTTCTTC.

This clone has only a few counts. The chain recombines TRBV28 with TRBJ2-1; 7 bases are a match to TRBD2. Per the germline V gene, CDR1 is MDHEN and CDR2 is SYDVKM. Trimming cost V 5 bases and J 4 bases; bases outside gene matches: 5. This CDR3 comprises 14 residues. In DNA, the CDR3 is TGTGCCAGCAGTATCCAGCGGGATTACAATGAGCAGTTCTTC. Translating gives CASSIQRDYNEQFF. Complete variable domain (other parts from reference TRBV28 and TRBJ2-1): DVKVTQSSRYLVKRTGEKVFLECVQDMDHENMFWYRQDPGLGLRLIYFSYDVKMKEKGDIPEGYSVSREKKERFSLILESASTNQTSMYLCASSIQRDYNEQFFGPGTRLTVL.

This chain joins TRBV27 and TRBJ2-7; a possible D gene is TRBD1 (6 bases). Germline CDR1 MNHEY, CDR2 SMNVEV (reference sequence). With 5 bases removed from V and 3 bases from J, the gap between germline ends came to 14 bases. The CDR3 runs 14 residues. The CDR3 DNA follows: TGTGCCAGCAGTCCCCGAGAGGGGGTCTACGAGCAGTACTTC. Protein: CASSPREGVYEQYF.

The chain joins TRBV7-2 to TRBJ2-7, with 9 bases identical to TRBD2. Germline lookup yields CDR1 SGHTA and CDR2 FQGNSA. With 3 bases clipped from V and 0 bases from J, the junction kept 3 bases outside the gene matches. CDR3 length: 15 residues. This CDR3 reads CASSFAGGPSYEQYF. The CDR3 nucleotides read TGTGCCAGCAGCTTTGCGGGAGGGCCCTCCTACGAGCAGTACTTC.

V gene TRBV5-4 combines with J gene TRBJ2-1; the match to TRBD1 covers 10 bases. CDR1 SGHNT and CDR2 YYREEE come from the germline V gene (reference sequence). This CDR3 has 15 amino acids. The V and J ends lost 4 bases and 5 bases, in that order; junction bases with no gene match: 6. The CDR3 nucleotides read TGTGCCAGCAGCCCCCGGGACAGGGGCCACAATGAGCAGTTCTTC. It is translated as CASSPRDRGHNEQFF.

This clone came up a few times. V and J are TRBV21-1 and TRBJ2-7; the table gives TRBD1 as D, unverified against the DNA. TRBV21-1 is annotated as a pseudogene. The CDR3 is 16 residues long. CDR3 sequence reads: CASSKRRKGLSYEQYF. The CDR3 DNA is TGTGCCAGCAGCAAAAGGCGAAAGGGGCTTTCCTACGAGCAGTACTTC.

The table lists this clone with many counts. The chain recombines TRBV6-1 with TRBJ1-4; possible D gene TRBD1, 5 bases. Per germline, CDR1 MNHNS and CDR2 SASEGT. Trimming pared 3 bases from V and 7 bases from J, leaving 15 bases between. The CDR3 is 15 amino acids. The CDR3 DNA sequence: TGTGCCAGCAGTGAGGGTCAGGGTTCGGCTGAAAAACTGTTTTTT. Its translation: CASSEGQGSAEKLFF.

DNA of the CDR3: TGTGCCTGGAGCCTCACAGGGGACTTGAACACTGAAGCTTTCTTT. Encoded protein: CAWSLTGDLNTEAFF. The V call is TRBV30, the J call TRBJ1-1; 7 positions match TRBD1. The V segment lost 3 bases and the J segment 0 bases; nucleotides outside the gene matches: 7. This CDR3 has 15 residues. Looked up from germline, CDR1 is GTSNPN and CDR2 is SVGIG (reference sequence).

The chain employs TRBV5-4 and TRBJ2-2; 11 bases agree with TRBD2. Germline CDR1 SGHNT, CDR2 YYREEE (reference sequence). Trimming took 3 bases from V and 0 from J; bases not matched to a gene: 7. CDR3 size: 18 residues. CDR3: CASSSRTSGLSNTGELFF. The CDR3 DNA follows: TGTGCCAGCAGCTCCCGGACTAGCGGGCTGTCGAACACCGGGGAGCTGTTTTTT. Together with reference TRBV5-4 and TRBJ2-2, the CDR3 gives the full variable domain: ETGVTQSPTHLIKTRGQQVTLRCSSQSGHNTVSWYQQALGQGPQFIFQYYREEENGRGNFPPRFSGLQFPNYSSELNVNALELDDSALYLCASSSRTSGLSNTGELFFGEGSRLTVL.

The chain uses TRBV5-6 and TRBJ1-6; 8 bases line up with TRBD1. The CDR3 covers 15 residues. Unmatched junction bases numbered 11, after V lost 5 bases and J lost 10 bases. Per germline, CDR1 SGHDT and CDR2 YYEEEE. DNA for the CDR3: TGTGCCAGCAGTCTTGGACAGGGAGCCTACTCACCCCTCCACTTT. Translation gives CASSLGQGAYSPLHF.

This rearrangement joins TRBV2 to TRBJ2-1; D may be TRBD2 (6 bases). CDR1 is SNHLY, CDR2 FYNNEI, per germline. CDR3 length equals 15 residues. V dropped 4 bases and J dropped 1 base, with 11 bases sitting between them. Here the CDR3 DNA reads TGTGCCAGCAGTGCCCTGGCGGGGTCCTACAATGAGCAGTTCTTC. Its protein product is CASSALAGSYNEQFF.

This clone was counted a few times. This chain joins TRBV4-3 and TRBJ2-1, with TRBD1 as a possible D gene (6 bases). Germline assignment: CDR1 LGHNA and CDR2 YSLEER. Trimming took off 0 bases at V and 10 bases at J, with 19 bases between the two ends. This CDR3 has 16 amino acids. This CDR3 reads CASSQDLWGSGAEQFF. The CDR3 DNA is TGCGCCAGCAGCCAAGATCTCTGGGGATCAGGGGCCGAGCAGTTCTTC.

This clone showed up just a few times. The chain employs TRBV18 and TRBJ1-2; the D is unclear. V lost 0 bases and J 6 bases, leaving 8 bases between the germline ends. The germline V gene encodes CDR1 KGHSH and CDR2 LQKENI. This CDR3 is 13 amino acids long. For the CDR3, the DNA is TGTGCCAGCTCACCACCGGGCGGGAATGGCTACACCTTC. This translates into CASSPPGGNGYTF.

This clone was recorded a few times. One end of the junction fails to match germline, which may point to a read error. The chain uses TRBV15 and TRBJ1-2, with TRBD1 matching over 10 bases. CDR1 and CDR2 (germline): LNHNV, YYDKDF (reference sequence). The CDR3 contains 13 residues. CDR3 bases: TGTGCCACCAGCAGAGATAGGGACAGGGGAACCATCTTC. Translating gives CATSRDRDRGTIF. Full variable domain (remainder filled in from reference TRBV15 and TRBJ1-2): DAMVIQNPRYQVTQFGKPVTLSCSQTLNHNVMYWYQQKSSQAPKLLFHYYDKDFNNEADTPDNFQSRRPNTSFCFLDIRSPGLGDTAMYLCATSRDRDRGTIFGSGTRLTVV.

V is TRBV4-3 and J is TRBJ2-7; 8 bases map to TRBD1. The CDR3 runs 15 residues. Germline V lookup: CDR1 LGHNA, CDR2 YSLEER. Germline trimming cut 1 base from V and 2 bases from J; bases unmatched to any gene: 4. The CDR3 DNA sequence: TGCGCCAGCAGCCAAGGCCCGGACAGGGCCTACGAGCAGTACTTC. Its protein product is CASSQGPDRAYEQYF.

The gene calls are TRBV30 and TRBJ2-5; tentatively, D is TRBD1 (6 bases). The DNA end lines up better with TRBJ2-7; the J call may be wrong. From germline, CDR1 is GTSNPN and CDR2 SVGIG (reference sequence). CDR3 size: 14 residues. CDR3 amino acids: CAWAVGHLLYEQYF. DNA for the CDR3: TGTGCCTGGGCCGTGGGACACCTTCTCTACGAGCAGTACTTC.

In this sample, this clone turned up a few times. This chain uses TRBV30 with TRBJ2-2; D may be TRBD2 (5 bases). V was shortened by 3 bases and J by 4 bases, with 24 bases between the two germline ends. The CDR3 is 18 residues long. Germline assignment: CDR1 GTSNPN and CDR2 SVGIG (reference sequence). CDR3 DNA sequence: TGTGCCTGGAGCGCGTTAAATCCCGCGGGTCCTGGCACCGGGGAGCTGTTTTTT. Its protein is CAWSALNPAGPGTGELFF.

This clone was seen a few times. The chain is built from TRBV28 and TRBJ2-7; 11 nucleotides agree with TRBD2. Germline V CDR1 and CDR2: MDHEN, SYDVKM. With 7 bases clipped from V and 3 bases from J, the junction kept 11 bases outside the gene matches. The CDR3 has 16 amino acids. The CDR3 is CASTKGTSGSIYEQYF. The CDR3 nucleotides read TGTGCCAGCACCAAAGGCACTAGCGGGAGTATCTACGAGCAGTACTTC.

This clone occurred a few times. The genes are TRBV6-1 and TRBJ1-5; no clear D gene. V lost 3 bases and J 0 bases, leaving 9 bases between the germline ends. CDR3 length: 15 amino acids. The germline V gene encodes CDR1 MNHNS and CDR2 SASEGT. CDR3 DNA sequence: TGTGCCAGCAGTGACGGACTCTATAGCAATCAGCCCCAGCATTTT. Translation gives CASSDGLYSNQPQHF.

The rearrangement uses TRBV5-1 and TRBJ2-7, with a possible D match to TRBD2 (5 bases). CDR1 and CDR2 (germline): SGHRS, YFSETQ. This CDR3 contains 15 residues. Trimming removed 0 bases at V and 1 base at J, with 11 bases between. The CDR3 nucleotides are TGCGCCAGCAGCTTGGGACAAGTAGCGTCCTACGAGCAGTACTTC. This sequence encodes CASSLGQVASYEQYF.

This clone was seen only a few times. The genes are TRBV30 and TRBJ2-2, with D possibly TRBD1 on 5 matching bases. Germline assignment: CDR1 GTSNPN and CDR2 SVGIG (reference sequence). Trimming cost V 3 bases and J 5 bases, with 16 bases left between them. CDR3 length: 15 amino acids. CDR3 nucleotides: TGTGCCTGGAGGTTTAGTAGTCAGGGAACCGGGGAGCTGTTTTTT. This translates into CAWRFSSQGTGELFF.

This clone was counted between two and nine times. The chain joins TRBV29-1 to TRBJ1-1; TRBD1 matches at 7 bases. The CDR3 length is 12 residues. After removal of 4 bases from V and 3 bases from J, the junction contained 2 bases not matched to a gene. Germline CDR1 is SQVTM and CDR2 is ANQGSEA. The CDR3 bases are TGCAGCGTTGTACAGGGGTACACTGAAGCTTTCTTT. This codes for CSVVQGYTEAFF.

The chain couples TRBV5-1 to TRBJ1-5; possible D gene TRBD1, 5 bases. The V end lost 4 bases, the J end lost 5 bases, and 13 bases lay between the germline ends. The CDR3 contains 14 residues. The V gene's germline CDR1 is SGHRS and CDR2 YFSETQ. This CDR3 reads CASSTGTPHQPQHF. CDR3 bases: TGCGCCAGCAGCACGGGGACTCCTCATCAGCCCCAGCATTTT.